Below are 19 T cell receptor beta chains sequenced from a single sample in a study of OX40 agonist ivuxolimab in advanced cancers. TCRdb's table, derived via immunoSEQ multiplex PCR, lists solely in-frame clones and lacks some. This sample has over 35,000 clones, with roughly 84% found just once. The sequencing here drew on CD4+ or CD8+ T cells sorted from blood, taken in a trial of the OX40 agonist ivuxolimab. These receptors all stem from an adult with an advanced solid tumor such as melanoma, head and neck, liver or kidney cancer.

This clone was observed once. The chain couples TRBV6-4 to TRBJ2-2, with D uncertain. This CDR3 is 13 amino acids long. V lost 6 bases and J 3 bases, leaving 8 bases between the germline ends. Germline CDR1 reads MRHNA; CDR2 reads SNTAGT. CDR3 in amino acids: CASRTDYTGELFF. In nucleotides, the CDR3 is TGTGCCAGCAGAACAGATTACACCGGGGAGCTGTTTTTT.

This chain joins TRBV6-1 and TRBJ1-1; 7 positions agree with TRBD1. Germline trimming cut 8 bases from V and 1 base from J; bases unmatched to any gene: 4. The V gene's germline CDR1 is MNHNS and CDR2 SASEGT. The CDR3 covers 13 residues. The CDR3 loop reads CASSWTGNTEAFF. CDR3 bases: TGTGCCAGCTCTTGGACAGGGAACACTGAAGCTTTCTTT.

The chain joins TRBV7-9 to TRBJ2-5; possible D gene TRBD2, 6 bases. V gave up 5 bases and J gave up 0 bases, with 16 bases separating them. Germline assignment: CDR1 SEHNR and CDR2 FQNEAQ (reference sequence). The CDR3 has 16 amino acids. The CDR3 nucleotides read TGTGCCAGCAGCCCCCCCTGGGGGGAGAACCAAGAGACCCAGTACTTC. This encodes CASSPPWGENQETQYF. Variable domain in full (rest from reference TRBV7-9 and TRBJ2-5): DTGVSQNPRHKITKRGQNVTFRCDPISEHNRLYWYRQTLGQGPEFLTYFQNEAQLEKSRLLSDRFSAERPKGSFSTLEIQRTEQGDSAMYLCASSPPWGENQETQYFGPGTRLLVL.

V and J are TRBV27 and TRBJ2-7; 7 bases fit TRBD1. This CDR3 spans 16 amino acids. The germline CDR1 and CDR2 sequences are MNHEY and SMNVEV (reference sequence). The CDR3 coding sequence is TGTGCAGCAGTTTGGCCCAAAGGGACAGCCGCTTACGAGCAGTACTTC. Translated, it gives CAAVWPKGTAAYEQYF.

The chain is built from TRBV5-6 and TRBJ2-3; D could derive from TRBD1 or TRBD2 (5 bases each). The germline V gene has CDR1 SGHDT and CDR2 YYEEEE. The CDR3 is 15 amino acids. V lost 5 bases and J 2 bases, leaving 15 bases between the germline ends. The CDR3 coding sequence is TGTGCCAGCAGTCCGGGACGGGGTTTCACAGATACGCAGTATTTT. Its protein product is CASSPGRGFTDTQYF.

In this sample, this clone turned up a few times. The genes are TRBV6-6 and TRBJ2-7; perhaps D is TRBD1 or TRBD2 (6 bases each). V was trimmed by 7 bases and J by 3 bases, leaving 13 bases between them. The CDR3 is 13 residues long. In germline, CDR1 is MNHNY, CDR2 SVGAGI (reference sequence). This CDR3 reads CASTPGAFYEQYV. The CDR3 bases are TGTGCCAGCACTCCGGGGGCTTTCTACGAGCAGTACGTC.

Comment on this clone: The junction does not match germline at one end; this may be a read error. The rearrangement uses TRBV11-2 and TRBJ1-2; TRBD1 agrees at 8 bases. CDR3 length: 14 amino acids. Germline values: CDR1 SGHAT, CDR2 FQNNGV. CDR3 protein: CASGLGQVYYGYTF. For the CDR3, the DNA is TGTGCCAGCGGCTTGGGACAGGTGTACTATGGCTACACCTTC.

The genes are TRBV4-3 and TRBJ1-3; D is undetermined. The ends were cut back, 3 bases at V and 0 bases at J, with 12 bases in the middle. CDR3 length: 16 residues. Germline V gives CDR1 LGHNA, CDR2 YSLEER. CDR3 DNA sequence: TGCGCCAGCAGCCACGGGAGGGCTAACTCTGGAAACACCATATATTTT. This sequence encodes CASSHGRANSGNTIYF.

The gene calls are TRBV11-2 and TRBJ1-1; a weak D match, TRBD1 (5 bases). V lost 7 bases and J lost 8, with 23 bases in between. The germline V gene encodes CDR1 SGHAT and CDR2 FQNNGV. CDR3 length: 15 residues. CDR3 amino acids: CASTPEIIRGPEAFF. CDR3 in DNA: TGTGCCAGCACCCCAGAGATAATAAGGGGCCCCGAAGCTTTCTTT.

The chain joins TRBV7-2 to TRBJ1-5; D is possibly TRBD1 (6 bases). Germline V CDR1 and CDR2: SGHTA, FQGNSA. CDR3 length equals 17 residues. Trimming cost V 1 base and J 2 bases, with 15 bases left between them. Here the CDR3 DNA reads TGTGCCAGCAGCTTAGGGTGGGGGGGCGTTGGCAATCAGCCCCAGCATTTT. It codes for CASSLGWGGVGNQPQHF.

The chain couples TRBV29-1 to TRBJ2-1; no definite D call. CDR3 length: 13 amino acids. Germline loops: CDR1 SQVTM, CDR2 ANQGSEA. Trimming left V 3 bases short and J 8 bases short, with 14 bases between. CDR3 in DNA: TGCAGCGTTGAGTGGGATACAAGGGATGAGCAGTTCTTC. It codes for CSVEWDTRDEQFF.

V and J are TRBV4-2 and TRBJ1-1; perhaps TRBD1 as D (5 bases). Germline V gives CDR1 LGHNA, CDR2 YNFKEQ. Trimming stripped 1 base from V and 1 base from J, with 10 bases between. CDR3 length equals 15 residues. In nucleotides, the CDR3 is TGTGCCAGCAGCCAAGCGGCAGGGACGAACACTGAAGCTTTCTTT. Translating gives CASSQAAGTNTEAFF.

The chain recombines TRBV28 with TRBJ1-5; possibly TRBD1 for D (5 bases). Looked up from germline, CDR1 is MDHEN and CDR2 is SYDVKM. The CDR3 runs 14 residues. Trimming shortened V by 5 bases and J by 4 bases, and 12 bases separated the two germline ends. CDR3 in DNA: TGTGCCAGCAGTCCCCTCCAGGGAAATCAGCCCCAGCATTTT. Protein product: CASSPLQGNQPQHF.

The chain couples TRBV7-9 to TRBJ1-2; 10 positions agree with TRBD1. The V segment lost 3 bases and the J segment 8 bases; nucleotides outside the gene matches: 12. This CDR3 has 16 residues. Germline assignment: CDR1 SEHNR and CDR2 FQNEAQ (reference sequence). DNA for the CDR3: TGTGCCAGCAGCTTGGGGGAAGGCGGGACAGGGGCCGGCTACACCTTC. Translating gives CASSLGEGGTGAGYTF.

On this clone: One junction end does not reproduce the germline sequence, and a read error may be involved. The rearrangement joins TRBV5-4 to TRBJ1-1; possibly TRBD1 for D (6 bases). The CDR3 covers 13 residues. Per the germline V gene, CDR1 is SGHNT and CDR2 is YYREEE (reference sequence). The CDR3 protein is CASSQTGNTEAFF. The CDR3 DNA is TGCGCCAGCAGCCAGACAGGGAACACTGAAGCTTTCTTT.

The chain recombines TRBV7-6 with TRBJ2-3; a possible D gene is TRBD2 (5 bases). V was pared by 5 bases and J by 5 bases, with 17 bases between. The CDR3 covers 15 residues. Germline CDR1 and CDR2: SGHVS and FNYEAQ. The CDR3 DNA is TGTGCCAGCAGCCCGAGGGAGCCACGCGGAGATACGCAGTATTTT. Its translation: CASSPREPRGDTQYF.

The chain carries TRBV6-5 and TRBJ1-2; perhaps TRBD1 as D (5 bases). The CDR3 runs to 13 residues. The germline V gene encodes CDR1 MNHEY and CDR2 SVGAGI. Trimming cost V 6 bases and J 8 bases, with 16 bases left between them. The CDR3: CASSPGVQGGYTF. Here the CDR3 DNA reads TGTGCCAGCAGCCCCGGGGTCCAGGGAGGCTACACCTTC.

The chain combines TRBV19 with TRBJ2-1; 7 nucleotides align to TRBD2. V was clipped by 2 bases and J by 3 bases; unmatched bases: 4. The CDR3 has 15 amino acids. Germline values: CDR1 LNHDA, CDR2 SQIVND (reference sequence). CDR3 DNA: TGTGCCAGTAGTATAACCGGGGGGAGCTACAATGAGCAGTTCTTC. Translated: CASSITGGSYNEQFF.

The rearrangement uses TRBV4-3 and TRBJ1-1; 7 bases are shared with TRBD1. J gave up 1 base and V 1 base, and 3 bases lay outside the gene matches. The CDR3 has 15 residues. Per the germline V gene, CDR1 is LGHNA and CDR2 is YSLEER. DNA of the CDR3: TGCGCCAGCAGCCAAGGGAGGACAGGGAACACTGAAGCTTTCTTT. Encoded protein: CASSQGRTGNTEAFF.